Shown below are 20 T cell receptor beta chains from a single sample sequenced in a study of cytomegalovirus exposure and HLA in healthy donors. Method: immunoSEQ multiplex PCR; TCRdb's copy keeps in-frame clones and lacks some. This table holds more than 50,000 clones, roughly 90% found once. The source material was PBMCs. Receptors originate from a woman aged 30 to 39 in good health and CMV-seronegative.

DNA of the CDR3: TGTGCCAGCAGCTTAGGGCAGGGCCTCTACGAGCAGTACTTC. Its protein is CASSLGQGLYEQYF. V is TRBV7-9 and J is TRBJ2-7; perhaps TRBD1 as D (5 bases). Germline V gene lookup returns CDR1 SEHNR and CDR2 FQNEAQ (reference sequence). The CDR3 runs 14 residues. V gave up 1 base and J gave up 3 bases, with 10 bases separating them.

V gene TRBV28 combines with J gene TRBJ2-7; tentatively, D is TRBD1 (6 bases). This CDR3 comprises 14 residues. Germline V gene sequence: CDR1 MDHEN, CDR2 SYDVKM. V lost 2 bases, J lost 0 bases, and 8 bases lay in between. CDR3 amino acids: CASSLTGSSYEQYF. For the CDR3, the DNA is TGTGCCAGCAGTTTAACAGGGAGCTCCTACGAGCAGTACTTC.

The V gene is TRBV6-6, the J gene TRBJ2-7; tentatively, D is TRBD1 (5 bases). The V and J ends lost 4 bases and 4 bases respectively, with 17 bases between them. CDR1 and CDR2 (germline): MNHNY, SVGAGI (reference sequence). The CDR3 extends over 15 amino acids. CDR3 residues: CASSSRLGAPYEQYF. The CDR3 DNA reads as TGTGCCAGCAGTTCAAGGCTAGGGGCTCCTTACGAGCAGTACTTC.

The rearrangement links TRBV5-1 to TRBJ1-3; D perhaps matches TRBD1 (6 bases). The germline V and J ends were trimmed by 4 bases and 0 bases, with 14 bases remaining between them. Germline V CDR1 and CDR2: SGHRS, YFSETQ. This CDR3 is 16 amino acids long. In DNA form, the CDR3 reads TGCGCCAGCAGCGTAGGGGGATTCGACTCTGGAAACACCATATATTTT. Its protein product is CASSVGGFDSGNTIYF.

This clone was recorded once. This chain uses TRBV7-6 with TRBJ1-4; 7 bases are a match to TRBD1. Unmatched junction bases numbered 4, after V lost 3 bases and J lost 0 bases. The CDR3 sequence is 16 residues long. Per germline, CDR1 SGHVS and CDR2 FNYEAQ. In DNA form, the CDR3 reads TGTGCCAGCAGCTTTAAAACAGGGGCAACTAATGAAAAACTGTTTTTT. Its translation: CASSFKTGATNEKLFF.

This chain connects TRBV27 to TRBJ1-2, with 7 bases matching TRBD1. CDR3 length: 15 residues. Germline trimming cut 9 bases from V and 8 bases from J; bases unmatched to any gene: 18. CDR1 MNHEY and CDR2 SMNVEV come from the germline V gene (reference sequence). The CDR3 DNA follows: TGTGCCAGTAGACAGGGTAGCTTTCAGGTAGGAGGCTACACCTTC. Translating it yields CASRQGSFQVGGYTF.

This chain uses TRBV5-4 with TRBJ2-1; 7 bases align to TRBD2. This CDR3 has 12 residues. After removal of 4 bases from V and 9 bases from J, the junction contained 4 bases not matched to a gene. In germline, CDR1 is SGHNT, CDR2 YYREEE (reference sequence). The CDR3 DNA reads as TGTGCCAGCAGCCGGGGGGACGGTGAGCAGTTCTTC. Protein sequence: CASSRGDGEQFF.

The CDR3 region is CASSLGLAGGTGELFF. CDR3 DNA sequence: TGTGCCAGCAGCTTGGGACTAGCGGGGGGAACCGGGGAGCTGTTTTTT. This chain connects TRBV7-3 to TRBJ2-2; 15 bases are shared with TRBD2. The CDR3 loop spans 16 amino acids. From germline, CDR1 is SGHTA and CDR2 FQGTGA. J was trimmed by 5 bases and V by 3 bases; bases with no gene match: 1.

V usage is TRBV10-3 and J usage is TRBJ1-1; D gene uncertain. Trimming pared 2 bases from V and 1 base from J, leaving 8 bases between. The CDR3 has 14 amino acids. The germline gives CDR1 ENHRY, CDR2 SYGVKD. The CDR3 DNA reads as TGTGCCATCAGTGAGACGACACCGAACACTGAAGCTTTCTTT. It codes for CAISETTPNTEAFF.

The V and J genes are TRBV9 and TRBJ2-1; TRBD2 agrees at 10 bases. The V segment lost 7 bases and the J segment 9 bases; nucleotides outside the gene matches: 13. Germline V gene lookup returns CDR1 SGDLS and CDR2 YYNGEE. The CDR3 has 15 residues. CDR3 in DNA: TGTGCCAGCCGTAAACAGCGGGAGGGCCGGGGTGAGCAGTTCTTC. Protein: CASRKQREGRGEQFF. The variable domain in full, completed from reference TRBV9 and TRBJ2-1, reads DSGVTQTPKHLITATGQRVTLRCSPRSGDLSVYWYQQSLDQGLQFLIQYYNGEERAKGNILERFSAQQFPDLHSELNLSSLELGDSALYFCASRKQREGRGEQFFGPGTRLTVL.

The V and J genes are TRBV7-8 and TRBJ2-7, with 16 bases matching TRBD2. Germline CDR1 is SGHVS and CDR2 is FQNEAQ. The CDR3 runs 15 residues. After removal of 3 bases from V and 5 bases from J, the junction contained 1 base not matched to a gene. CDR3 region: CASSLGLAGGDEQYF. Written as DNA, the CDR3 is TGTGCCAGCAGCTTGGGACTAGCGGGAGGGGACGAGCAGTACTTC.

The chain joins TRBV10-3 to TRBJ2-2; no clear D. The ends were cut back, 9 bases at V and 1 base at J, with 6 bases in the middle. Germline V lookup: CDR1 ENHRY, CDR2 SYGVKD. The CDR3 sequence is 12 residues long. This chain's CDR3 is CAIAGNTGELFF. In DNA, the CDR3 is TGTGCCATTGCAGGGAACACCGGGGAGCTGTTTTTT.

This chain connects TRBV10-3 to TRBJ2-1, with D perhaps TRBD2 (6 bases). V dropped 6 bases and J dropped 4 bases, with 13 bases sitting between them. This CDR3 is built from 14 residues. Germline lookup yields CDR1 ENHRY and CDR2 SYGVKD. The CDR3 sequence: CAIREVAGYNEQFF. DNA for the CDR3: TGTGCCATCAGGGAGGTGGCGGGGTACAATGAGCAGTTCTTC.

The rearrangement uses TRBV6-5 and TRBJ1-2; TRBD1 is a possible D gene (5 bases). CDR1 MNHEY and CDR2 SVGAGI come from the germline V gene. This CDR3 has 12 amino acids. The V and J ends lost 6 bases and 5 bases respectively, with 10 bases between them. The DNA for the CDR3 is TGTGCCAGCAGACCTCAGGGATATGGCTACACCTTC. It translates to CASRPQGYGYTF.

This clone has just one count. The genes are TRBV19 and TRBJ2-1, with a possible D match to TRBD2 (5 bases). This CDR3 region has 13 residues. Between the trimmed V and J ends, which lost 3 bases and 3 bases, there was a span of 6 bases. The V gene's germline CDR1 is LNHDA and CDR2 SQIVND (reference sequence). Written as DNA, the CDR3 is TGTGCCAGTAGTATTGGAGGCTACAATGAGCAGTTCTTC. This sequence encodes CASSIGGYNEQFF.

The V and J genes are TRBV11-3 and TRBJ2-2; 9 bases are shared with TRBD1. Germline assignment: CDR1 SGHNT and CDR2 YENEEA. With 5 bases clipped from V and 6 bases from J, the junction kept 13 bases outside the gene matches. The CDR3 consists of 17 residues. In DNA form, the CDR3 reads TGTGCCAGCAGCCCAGAGGCTCGGACAGGGGTACCCGGGGAGCTGTTTTTT. Its protein product is CASSPEARTGVPGELFF.

A single count supports this clone. This rearrangement joins TRBV25-1 to TRBJ2-1, with a possible D match to TRBD2 (5 bases). This CDR3 has 15 amino acids. CDR1 is MGHDK and CDR2 is SYGVNS in the germline V gene. V was cut by 3 bases and J by 8 bases, with 17 bases left in between. CDR3 protein: CASSDLQPPADEQFF. CDR3 bases: TGTGCCAGCAGTGATCTCCAGCCACCAGCGGATGAGCAGTTCTTC. The full variable domain, completed using reference TRBV25-1 and TRBJ2-1, is EADIYQTPRYLVIGTGKKITLECSQTMGHDKMYWYQQDPGMELHLIHYSYGVNSTEKGDLSSESTVSRIRTEHFPLTLESARPSHTSQYLCASSDLQPPADEQFFGPGTRLTVL.

The sample holds one count of this clone. The CDR3 region is CASFQQSLGTEAFF. As DNA, the CDR3 is TGTGCCAGCTTTCAACAGAGTTTGGGCACTGAAGCTTTCTTT. The chain couples TRBV28 to TRBJ1-1, with no clear D. The germline V gene has CDR1 MDHEN and CDR2 SYDVKM. V was shortened by 8 bases and J by 4 bases, with 17 bases between the two germline ends. The CDR3 sequence is 14 residues long.

The genes are TRBV21-1 and TRBJ1-2; the DNA was not used to check the table's D call, TRBD1. TRBV21-1 is a listed pseudogene. CDR3 length equals 13 residues. CDR3 coding DNA: TGTGCCAGTTACAGGGGGACGGGCTATGGCTACACCTTC. As protein: CASYRGTGYGYTF.

V gene TRBV28 combines with J gene TRBJ2-2; unclear D gene. V gave up 6 bases and J gave up 7 bases, with 18 bases separating them. The CDR3 extends over 15 amino acids. Germline CDR1 MDHEN, CDR2 SYDVKM. CDR3 DNA: TGTGCCAGCAGCCCTCATGTTGCCACTAACGGGGAGCTGTTTTTT. This encodes CASSPHVATNGELFF.